These 18 T cell receptor beta chains share one sample of origin, sequenced in a study of siplizumab effects on memory and regulatory T cells. TCRdb's copy holds only in-frame clones and misses some; the assay was immunoSEQ multiplex PCR. The repertoire has tens of thousands of clones, about 97% of them found once; the top ten carry around 0.99%. Input material: naive CD8+ T cells sorted from blood. These receptors were taken from a human donor in good health.

The chain employs TRBV9 and TRBJ2-1; 9 nucleotides match TRBD2. The V gene's germline CDR1 is SGDLS and CDR2 YYNGEE. V was clipped by 3 bases and J by 7 bases; unmatched bases: 11. The CDR3 has 16 residues. The CDR3 loop is CASSARKTSGKNEQFF. The CDR3 region has the DNA TGTGCCAGCAGCGCCCGAAAGACTAGCGGAAAGAATGAGCAGTTCTTC.

The genes are TRBV5-1 and TRBJ2-1; D may match TRBD1 or TRBD2 (5 bases each). V was trimmed by 3 bases and J by 4 bases, leaving 14 bases between them. The CDR3 is 15 amino acids. Germline values: CDR1 SGHRS, CDR2 YFSETQ. CDR3: CASSSRDQLYNEQFF. DNA of the CDR3: TGCGCCAGCAGCTCCCGGGACCAACTGTACAATGAGCAGTTCTTC.

This chain connects TRBV5-6 to TRBJ1-4; D is unclear. Looked up from germline, CDR1 is SGHDT and CDR2 is YYEEEE. The CDR3 is made up of 14 amino acids. V lost 4 bases and J 3 bases, leaving 10 bases between the germline ends. The CDR3 reads CASSMASANEKLFF. For the CDR3, the DNA is TGTGCCAGCAGCATGGCAAGCGCTAATGAAAAACTGTTTTTT.

The chain carries TRBV28 and TRBJ2-1, with a possible D match to TRBD1 (6 bases). V dropped 10 bases and J dropped 6 bases, with 25 bases sitting between them. CDR1 and CDR2 (germline): MDHEN, SYDVKM. CDR3 length equals 16 residues. The CDR3 protein is CATSPTGPRPTNEQFF. The CDR3 DNA reads TGTGCCACCTCTCCGACAGGTCCCCGACCGACCAATGAGCAGTTCTTC. The variable domain in full, completed from reference TRBV28 and TRBJ2-1, reads DVKVTQSSRYLVKRTGEKVFLECVQDMDHENMFWYRQDPGLGLRLIYFSYDVKMKEKGDIPEGYSVSREKKERFSLILESASTNQTSMYLCATSPTGPRPTNEQFFGPGTRLTVL.

This clone was recorded once. V usage is TRBV15 and J usage is TRBJ2-4; D tentatively fits TRBD1 or TRBD2 (5 bases each). This CDR3 spans 13 amino acids. Germline V gene data show CDR1 as LNHNV and CDR2 as YYDKDF (reference sequence). V lost 3 bases and J lost 13, with 16 bases in between. CDR3 DNA: TGTGCCACCAGCAGTACCCTGGGACCGAAACAGTACTTC. Translated: CATSSTLGPKQYF.

The CDR3 loop is CASSLTSGKGYEQYF. CDR3 DNA sequence: TGTGCCAGCAGTTTAACCTCTGGAAAAGGCTACGAGCAGTACTTC. This chain joins TRBV27 and TRBJ2-7; D ambiguous. Trimming took 2 bases from V and 3 from J, leaving 14 bases between them. Germline CDR1 MNHEY, CDR2 SMNVEV (reference sequence). The CDR3 totals 15 residues.

The genes are TRBV7-9 and TRBJ2-7; D may be TRBD1 or TRBD2 (5 bases each). The germline CDR1 and CDR2 sequences are SEHNR and FQNEAQ (reference sequence). CDR3 length: 15 residues. The germline V and J ends were trimmed by 4 bases and 3 bases, with 16 bases remaining between them. CDR3 loop: CASSWEGDGGYEQYF. The DNA of the CDR3 is TGTGCCAGCAGCTGGGAAGGGGATGGAGGCTACGAGCAGTACTTC.

This sequence joins TRBV5-6 and TRBJ2-2, with 7 bases identical to TRBD2. CDR1 is SGHDT and CDR2 is YYEEEE in the germline V gene. The V gene end was trimmed by 2 bases and the J gene end by 9 bases; junction bases not matched to a gene: 10. CDR3 length: 15 residues. The DNA for the CDR3 is TGTGCCAGCAGCTTCGGTAGCGGGCCCGCCAGGGAGCTGTTTTTT. This gives the protein CASSFGSGPARELFF.

The CDR3 nucleotides read TGTGCCAGTAGTATATTCCGGGACAGTCCCTACGAGCAGTACTTC. Amino acids: CASSIFRDSPYEQYF. V and J are TRBV19 and TRBJ2-7, with 7 bases fitting TRBD1. Germline trimming cut 2 bases from V and 2 bases from J; bases unmatched to any gene: 6. The CDR3 loop spans 15 amino acids. The germline gives CDR1 LNHDA, CDR2 SQIVND (reference sequence).

This clone was picked up one time. CDR3 bases: TGTGCCAGCAGTGGTCTGACAGGCAATTACGAGCAGTACTTC. Translated: CASSGLTGNYEQYF. The rearrangement joins TRBV6-1 to TRBJ2-7; the D gene is possibly TRBD1 (6 bases). With 4 bases removed from V and 4 bases from J, the gap between germline ends came to 14 bases. CDR3 length: 14 residues. Per the germline V gene, CDR1 is MNHNS and CDR2 is SASEGT.

This clone showed up just once. This chain uses TRBV7-9 with TRBJ1-2; no clear D. Germline values: CDR1 SEHNR, CDR2 FQNEAQ (reference sequence). V was cut by 4 bases and J by 5 bases, with 11 bases left in between. CDR3 size: 13 residues. DNA of the CDR3: TGTGCCAGCAGCTCCACCTCAAAGTATGGCTACACCTTC. Protein sequence: CASSSTSKYGYTF.

The chain has TRBV19 and TRBJ2-7; D possibly corresponds to TRBD1 (6 bases). V gave up 4 bases and J gave up 1 base, with 8 bases separating them. Germline CDR1 LNHDA, CDR2 SQIVND (reference sequence). The CDR3 length is 13 residues. The CDR3 loop reads CASSNRVSYEQYF. The CDR3 DNA reads as TGTGCCAGTAGTAACAGGGTTTCCTACGAGCAGTACTTC.

The chain links TRBV2 to TRBJ2-5; D may match TRBD1 or TRBD2 (5 bases each). The CDR3 is 15 residues long. From germline, CDR1 is SNHLY and CDR2 FYNNEI. The V gene lost 5 bases and the J gene lost 5 bases, with 18 bases spanning the gap. As DNA, the CDR3 is TGTGCCAGCAGTTTTGGGACCTTAACGTGGGAGACCCAGTACTTC. It is translated as CASSFGTLTWETQYF. The full variable domain, rest sourced from reference TRBV2 and TRBJ2-5, is EPEVTQTPSHQVTQMGQEVILRCVPISNHLYFYWYRQILGQKVEFLVSFYNNEISEKSEIFDDQFSVERPDGSNFTLKIRSTKLEDSAMYFCASSFGTLTWETQYFGPGTRLLVL.

The V call is TRBV7-6, the J call TRBJ2-1, with TRBD1 matching 7 bases. The CDR3 has 17 amino acids. Losses at the gene ends were 5 bases for V and 0 bases for J; bases not matched to a gene: 10. Germline V gives CDR1 SGHVS, CDR2 FNYEAQ. The DNA of the CDR3 is TGTGCCAGCAGCCTGATCCAGGGACAGAGCTCCTACAATGAGCAGTTCTTC. Translated, it gives CASSLIQGQSSYNEQFF. Drawing the rest from reference TRBV7-6 and TRBJ2-1, the complete variable domain is GAGVSQSPRYKVTKRGQDVALRCDPISGHVSLYWYRQALGQGPEFLTYFNYEAQQDKSGLPNDRFSAERPEGSISTLTIQRTEQRDSAMYRCASSLIQGQSSYNEQFFGPGTRLTVL.

V and J are TRBV5-5 and TRBJ1-4; possible D gene TRBD1, 6 bases. Trimming pared 4 bases from V and 5 bases from J, leaving 21 bases between. The CDR3 is 17 residues long. CDR1 is SGHKS, CDR2 YYEKEE, per germline (reference sequence). The CDR3 is CASSLGTIGTKNEKLFF. CDR3 nucleotide sequence: TGTGCCAGCAGCCTCGGGACAATCGGGACCAAAAATGAAAAACTGTTTTTT.

The chain couples TRBV13 to TRBJ2-2; D gene uncertain. CDR1 and CDR2 (germline): PRHDT, FYEKMQ (reference sequence). V lost 3 bases and J lost 2, with 10 bases in between. The CDR3 runs to 15 residues. CDR3 protein: CASSLGTANTGELFF. Written as DNA, the CDR3 is TGTGCCAGCAGCTTGGGTACAGCTAACACCGGGGAGCTGTTTTTT.

The V call is TRBV28, the J call TRBJ2-1; 11 bases fit TRBD2. The V segment lost 4 bases and the J segment 4 bases; nucleotides outside the gene matches: 6. CDR1 and CDR2 from the germline V gene are MDHEN and SYDVKM. The CDR3 spans 16 residues. For the CDR3, the DNA is TGTGCCAGCAGTTCCGGGACTAGCGGATTTTACAATGAGCAGTTCTTC. Translation gives CASSSGTSGFYNEQFF. The entire variable domain, with the rest obtained from reference TRBV28 and TRBJ2-1, is as follows: DVKVTQSSRYLVKRTGEKVFLECVQDMDHENMFWYRQDPGLGLRLIYFSYDVKMKEKGDIPEGYSVSREKKERFSLILESASTNQTSMYLCASSSGTSGFYNEQFFGPGTRLTVL.

This clone was detected only once. The chain has TRBV18 and TRBJ2-3; D call uncertain. The CDR3 length is 15 residues. Germline V gives CDR1 KGHSH, CDR2 LQKENI. The V gene lost 2 bases and the J gene lost 1 base, with 10 bases spanning the gap. The CDR3 nucleotides are TGTGCCAGCTCACCAAGCAAGTCTGGCACAGATACGCAGTATTTT. It is translated as CASSPSKSGTDTQYF. Supplemented by reference TRBV18 and TRBJ2-3, the full variable domain reads NAGVMQNPRHLVRRRGQEARLRCSPMKGHSHVYWYRQLPEEGLKFMVYLQKENIIDESGMPKERFSAEFPKEGPSILRIQQVVRGDSAAYFCASSPSKSGTDTQYFGPGTRLTVL.